The source of this T cell receptor (beta chain) is a study of shared clonotypes between healthy human individuals. The overall study: There were three CD4 naive, three CD4 memory, two CD8 naive and one CD8 memory plates per donor.

The study drew its donors from healthy HIV-negative adults without recent acute infections or vaccinations. The germline CDR1 and CDR2 sequences are WNHNN and SYGVQD (reference sequence). J was trimmed by 4 bases and V by 4 bases; bases with no gene match: 5. CDR3 size: 14 residues. The assay ran at deep level. Each sorted subset replicate got 200 ng genomic DNA, tens of thousands of genomes. The protocol was immunoSEQ multiplex PCR, while the TCRdb copy is restricted to in-frame clones and leaves out a portion. This sample yields roughly 2.5 million clones, of which around 94% are seen a single time; about 0.13% belongs to the top ten.

The clonotype was recovered from a man in his late teens or twenties in good health. The sequencing input was naive CD4+ T cells sorted from blood. Sample subset: CD45RA+ positively selected. The rearrangement links TRBV10-1 to TRBJ2-7, with 9 positions matching TRBD1. In DNA form, the CDR3 reads TGCGCCAGCAGTGTGAGACAGGGGGTTTACGAGCAGTACTTC. It yields the protein CASSVRQGVYEQYF.